This TCR beta chain was captured in a study of T cells expressing NK-cell markers. TCRdb reanalyzed the 5' RACE reads and collapses them to one entry per CDR3 protein, without DNA. The sample has a few hundred thousand distinct CDR3 sequences. Study results and limitations: A handful of donors likewise had their CD3+CD56-NKG2C+ fraction led by these clonotypes.

Notes on this clonotype: Its antigen is unknown.

What was sequenced was blood T cells: a sorted CD56 or NKG2C T cell subset, CD4+ or CD8+ T cells, or bulk PBMC T cells (not recorded which). The receptor was isolated from a man aged 18 to 30 in good health.

The CDR3 loop is CASSQDRGVGTQYF. This rearrangement joins TRBV3-1 to TRBJ2-5; TCRdb's D gene call, TRBD1, goes unchecked for lack of DNA. The V gene's germline CDR1 is LGHDT and CDR2 YNNKEL (reference sequence). The CDR3 consists of 14 residues.